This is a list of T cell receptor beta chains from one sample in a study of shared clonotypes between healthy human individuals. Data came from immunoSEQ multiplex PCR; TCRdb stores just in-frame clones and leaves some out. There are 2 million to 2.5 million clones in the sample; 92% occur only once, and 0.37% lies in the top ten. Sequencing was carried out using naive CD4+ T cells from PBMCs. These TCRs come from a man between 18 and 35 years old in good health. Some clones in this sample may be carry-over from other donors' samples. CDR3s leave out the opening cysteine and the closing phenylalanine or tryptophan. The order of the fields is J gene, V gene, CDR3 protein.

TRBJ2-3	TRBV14	ASSPKTSGIGTDTQY
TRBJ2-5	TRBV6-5	ASSINRREVKTQY
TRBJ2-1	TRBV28	ASGYYNEQF
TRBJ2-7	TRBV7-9	ASRNAEAVY
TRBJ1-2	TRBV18	ASSPRTSEEGGYT
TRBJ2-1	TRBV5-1	ASSTGQGSSYNEQF
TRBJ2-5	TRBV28	ASTLSGVETQY
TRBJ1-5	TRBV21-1	ASPIQPQH
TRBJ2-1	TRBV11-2	ASSLETHRSSYNEQF
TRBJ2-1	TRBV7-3	ASSLSAAYNEQF
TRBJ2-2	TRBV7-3	ASSLTKNTGELF
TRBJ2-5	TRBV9	ASSVVGTSGETQY
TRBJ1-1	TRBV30	AWSVLSDTEAF
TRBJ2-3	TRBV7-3	ASSLTSGTDTQY
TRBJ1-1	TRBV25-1	ASSEGGVGGTEAF
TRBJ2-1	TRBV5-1	ASSPDRGLYNEQF
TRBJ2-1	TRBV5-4	ASNGAGGGSYNEQF
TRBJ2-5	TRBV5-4	ASSSTPLPDPVASREQY
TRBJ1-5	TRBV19	ASSARQGNQPQH
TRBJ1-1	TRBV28	ASSSRTGVGTEAF
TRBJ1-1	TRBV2	ASSPQANTEAF
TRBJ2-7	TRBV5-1	ASSLAPGVEGYEQY
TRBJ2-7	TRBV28	ASSSQIYEQY
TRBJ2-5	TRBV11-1	ASSLGGVYQETQY